The T cell receptor (beta chain) described here comes from a study of control samples from healthy donors and cancer patients (TCRdb year 2020). To note about this clone: This clone's antigen is unknown. Qualities for individual bases were not recorded, and no much larger clone is one base off.

The library was made by the immunoSEQ multiplex PCR assay. TCRdb took this table from immuneACCESS and kept in-frame rearrangements with V and J called. Such tables lack part of the clones; where checked against another copy, unresolved V genes explain under half of the gap, and the rest is unexplained. Present in this sample are about 130,000 clones, around 90% of which were seen just once. The ten most abundant clones make up approximately 2.7% of the sample. The sample taken for sequencing was blood. The receptor was isolated from a man aged 18-30 years in good health.

The sequenced DNA is TGTGCCTGGAGTCGCGGGCTCGGGACGGCCACCTACAATGAGCAGTTCTTC. Its translation reads: CAWSRGLGTATYNEQFF. This chain joins TRBV30 to TRBJ2-1, with the D call tentatively TRBD1 or TRBD2, each fitting 5 bases. CDR1 GTSNPN and CDR2 SVGIG are derived from the germline V gene (reference sequence). The cysteine opens and the phenylalanine closes a CDR3 of 17 amino acids. Only CDR3 DNA is held: 51 bases, read in frame from base 1. At the junction V is shortened by 2 bases and J by 2 bases, with 19 bases in between.